The subject of this entry is one TCR beta chain. The data derive from a study of blood T cell repertoires in COVID-19. On the study more broadly: The origin of the acute and convalescent COVID-19 samples was the United States, Italy and Spain. In each case, the material was cDNA or gDNA derived from T cells, B-cell-depleted T cells, or PBMCs.

Per the authors' pipeline: Nucleated cell number was recorded as an estimate derived from reference gene primer amplification. TCRdb's table, derived via immunoSEQ multiplex PCR, lists solely in-frame clones and lacks some. V, J and clone size derive from that table, while D and trimming were established from the DNA sequence. Of more than 85,000 clones in the sample, over 60% were seen once. Germline CDR1 and CDR2: LNHDA and SQIVND (reference sequence). Trimming took 7 bases from V and 5 from J; bases not matched to a gene: 11. This CDR3 is 15 amino acids long. The clonotype comes from a human donor in a cohort sampled during active or convalescent COVID-19. Material for sequencing was peripheral blood. The chain is built from TRBV19 and TRBJ2-1, with 7 bases lining up with TRBD2. Written as DNA, the CDR3 is TGTGCCAGTAACAACTGGGAGGGGAGAAACAATGAGCAGTTCTTC. Amino acids: CASNNWEGRNNEQFF.